Presented here are 22 T cell receptor beta chains from one specimen sequenced in a study of blood T cell repertoires in COVID-19. The repertoire was sequenced with immunoSEQ multiplex PCR; TCRdb's copy has only in-frame clones and lacks some. The data hold around 86,000 clones, with roughly 84% observed a single time. Sequenced input: peripheral blood. Every receptor here comes from a human donor in a cohort sampled during active COVID-19.

This sequence joins TRBV9 and TRBJ2-1; a weak D match, TRBD1 (6 bases). Trimming left V 0 bases short and J 1 base short, with 14 bases between. The CDR3 sequence is 17 residues long. Germline CDR1 SGDLS, CDR2 YYNGEE. CDR3 coding DNA: TGTGCCAGCAGCGTAGCTACACAGGGAAGATCCTACAATGAGCAGTTCTTC. This gives the protein CASSVATQGRSYNEQFF. The whole variable domain, filled in from reference TRBV9 and TRBJ2-1, reads DSGVTQTPKHLITATGQRVTLRCSPRSGDLSVYWYQQSLDQGLQFLIQYYNGEERAKGNILERFSAQQFPDLHSELNLSSLELGDSALYFCASSVATQGRSYNEQFFGPGTRLTVL.

J is TRBJ1-1 and V is TRBV7-9; D uncertain. Trimming left V 3 bases short and J 3 bases short, with 8 bases between. This CDR3 comprises 13 residues. Germline V CDR1 and CDR2: SEHNR, FQNEAQ (reference sequence). CDR3 protein: CASSLFEYTEAFF. The CDR3 DNA reads as TGTGCCAGCAGCTTGTTTGAGTACACTGAAGCTTTCTTT.

This clone was counted once. This chain joins TRBV30 and TRBJ1-5, with D hard to call. The CDR3 is made up of 13 amino acids. Germline CDR1 is GTSNPN and CDR2 is SVGIG (reference sequence). The ends were cut back, 2 bases at V and 3 bases at J, with 8 bases in the middle. In DNA, the CDR3 is TGTGCCTGGAGTTCTGGGCTCAATCAGCCCCAGCATTTT. Its protein is CAWSSGLNQPQHF.

The V and J genes are TRBV4-3 and TRBJ2-7; no definite D call. Trimming removed 4 bases from V and 4 bases from J, with 17 bases in between. Germline assignment: CDR1 LGHNA and CDR2 YSLEER. The CDR3 is made up of 15 amino acids. The CDR3 protein is CASSPRILPQYEQYF. CDR3 nucleotides: TGCGCCAGCAGCCCGCGGATACTACCCCAATACGAGCAGTACTTC.

The chain has TRBV6-5 and TRBJ2-3; D might be TRBD1 (5 bases). Germline assignment: CDR1 MNHEY and CDR2 SVGAGI. The V gene lost 1 base and the J gene lost 4 bases, with 12 bases spanning the gap. The CDR3 has 15 residues. CDR3 protein: CASSYWQGHPDTQYF. The DNA for the CDR3 is TGTGCCAGCAGTTACTGGCAGGGCCATCCAGATACGCAGTATTTT.

The count of this clone is one. The chain links TRBV4-3 to TRBJ2-2, with D possibly TRBD2 on 5 matching bases. The V and J ends lost 0 bases and 6 bases respectively, with 11 bases between them. Per the germline V gene, CDR1 is LGHNA and CDR2 is YSLEER. The CDR3 loop spans 15 amino acids. CDR3 sequence: CASSQDRGSPGELFF. CDR3 DNA sequence: TGCGCCAGCAGCCAAGATCGGGGATCCCCCGGGGAGCTGTTTTTT.

V usage is TRBV4-1 and J usage is TRBJ2-1, with D unclear. The CDR3 extends over 14 amino acids. V dropped 1 base and J dropped 5 bases, with 9 bases sitting between them. CDR1 and CDR2 from the germline V gene are MGHRA and YSYEKL. Here the CDR3 DNA reads TGCGCCAGCAGCCAAGCGGGTCAGCACAATGAGCAGTTCTTC. This codes for CASSQAGQHNEQFF.

In the case of this clone: In the same sample, other DNA sequences code for this CDR3. This chain joins TRBV7-9 and TRBJ1-3; 8 nucleotides line up with TRBD1. The CDR3 has 15 amino acids. Trimming took 5 bases from V and 0 from J; bases not matched to a gene: 3. Looked up from germline, CDR1 is SEHNR and CDR2 is FQNEAQ (reference sequence). CDR3 region: CASSPQGASGNTIYF. CDR3 in DNA: TGTGCCAGCAGCCCTCAGGGGGCCTCTGGAAACACCATATATTTT.

J is TRBJ2-5 and V is TRBV30; D may be TRBD1 (6 bases). Germline lookup yields CDR1 GTSNPN and CDR2 SVGIG (reference sequence). This CDR3 is built from 14 residues. Trimming removed 8 bases at V and 4 bases at J, with 20 bases between. For the CDR3, the DNA is TGTGCCCGCAGAAACAGGGCCTTTGGAGAGACCCAGTACTTC. This codes for CARRNRAFGETQYF.

The CDR3 DNA reads as TGTGCCAGCAGCCCCCGAGGGTCGAACTATGGCTACACCTTC. Its protein product is CASSPRGSNYGYTF. The chain uses TRBV13 and TRBJ1-2, with D hard to call. Germline V CDR1 and CDR2: PRHDT, FYEKMQ (reference sequence). CDR3 length equals 14 residues. Trimming pared 5 bases from V and 2 bases from J, leaving 12 bases between.

The chain has TRBV4-3 and TRBJ2-7; 7 bases fit TRBD2. V was pared by 3 bases and J by 3 bases, with 8 bases of the junction left unmatched. The germline V gene encodes CDR1 LGHNA and CDR2 YSLEER. This CDR3 comprises 15 residues. The CDR3 DNA sequence: TGCGCCAGCAGCCAGACGGTCCGGACTAGCTACGAGCAGTACTTC. Translating it yields CASSQTVRTSYEQYF.

This clone was counted between two and nine times. J is TRBJ1-4 and V is TRBV7-2, with 8 bases identical to TRBD1. Germline V gene data show CDR1 as SGHTA and CDR2 as FQGNSA. This CDR3 spans 15 amino acids. The trim removed 5 bases at V and 11 bases at J, leaving 13 bases unmatched. The CDR3 spells CASSPTTGARRKLFF. CDR3 nucleotide sequence: TGTGCCAGCAGCCCCACGACAGGGGCAAGAAGGAAACTGTTTTTT.

Here the CDR3 reads CASSLGGWSLHF. The DNA for the CDR3 is TGTGCCAGCAGTCTGGGGGGATGGTCCCTCCACTTT. The chain carries TRBV12-3 or TRBV12-4 and TRBJ1-6, with TRBD1 as a possible D gene (5 bases). The CDR3 covers 12 residues. V dropped 5 bases and J dropped 14 bases, with 13 bases sitting between them.

The chain is built from TRBV30 and TRBJ1-2; D is unclear. The CDR3 length is 15 residues. V was cut by 0 bases and J by 4 bases, with 15 bases left in between. CDR1 and CDR2 (germline): GTSNPN, SVGIG (reference sequence). CDR3 sequence: CAWSVLNGEFYGYTF. In nucleotides, the CDR3 is TGTGCCTGGAGTGTACTAAATGGGGAGTTCTATGGCTACACCTTC.

This clone was observed a few times. The genes are TRBV11-2 and TRBJ2-7; D may be TRBD2 (6 bases). This CDR3 is built from 14 residues. With 8 bases removed from V and 0 bases from J, the gap between germline ends came to 14 bases. The germline CDR1 and CDR2 sequences are SGHAT and FQNNGV. CDR3 nucleotides: TGTGCCAGCTCACGAGCGGGCGGCTCCTACGAGCAGTACTTC. Residues: CASSRAGGSYEQYF.

The J gene is TRBJ1-6, the V gene TRBV30; weak D call: TRBD1 (6 bases). Germline lookup yields CDR1 GTSNPN and CDR2 SVGIG (reference sequence). The CDR3 is 13 amino acids. Between the trimmed V and J ends, which lost 7 bases and 8 bases, there was a span of 15 bases. The CDR3 DNA reads as TGTGCCTTCAAAAGGGGGTTTGATTCACCCCTCCACTTT. Translating gives CAFKRGFDSPLHF.

The chain is built from TRBV3-1 (or the pseudogene TRBV3-2) and TRBJ2-3, with 8 positions matching TRBD2. J was trimmed by 7 bases and V by 4 bases; bases with no gene match: 4. The CDR3 runs to 13 residues. CDR1 LGHDT and CDR2 YNNKEL come from the germline V gene (reference sequence). The CDR3 DNA reads as TGTGCCAGCAGCCGTGGACTAGCAAATACGCAGTATTTT. The encoded protein is CASSRGLANTQYF.

The chain uses TRBV7-3 and TRBJ1-5; 7 positions match TRBD1. Germline loops: CDR1 SGHTA, CDR2 FQGTGA. The length of the CDR3 is 13 residues. J lost 5 bases, V lost 6 bases, and 4 bases had no gene match. The CDR3 sequence is CASSPGGDQPQHF. As DNA, the CDR3 is TGTGCCAGCAGTCCAGGGGGAGATCAGCCCCAGCATTTT.

The V gene is TRBV28, the J gene TRBJ1-1; D call uncertain. This CDR3 has 11 residues. Germline CDR1 reads MDHEN; CDR2 reads SYDVKM. Deletions cut 10 bases from V and 2 bases from J, with 8 bases between. CDR3 sequence reads: CATKTNTEAFF. The CDR3 region has the DNA TGTGCCACCAAAACTAACACTGAAGCTTTCTTT. The full variable domain, completed using reference TRBV28 and TRBJ1-1, is DVKVTQSSRYLVKRTGEKVFLECVQDMDHENMFWYRQDPGLGLRLIYFSYDVKMKEKGDIPEGYSVSREKKERFSLILESASTNQTSMYLCATKTNTEAFFGQGTRLTVV.

The J gene is TRBJ2-7, the V gene TRBV7-2; possibly TRBD2 for D (6 bases). CDR1 is SGHTA and CDR2 is FQGNSA in the germline V gene. The CDR3 covers 15 residues. Trimming pared 3 bases from V and 1 base from J, leaving 13 bases between. This CDR3 is CASSFGLTRSYEQYF. The DNA for the CDR3 is TGTGCCAGCAGCTTCGGACTAACACGGTCCTACGAGCAGTACTTC.

The chain carries TRBV6-4 and TRBJ2-3; 13 bases agree with TRBD2. The CDR3 covers 15 residues. The ends lost 6 bases at V and 5 bases at J; junction bases unmatched: 5. Germline V gives CDR1 MRHNA, CDR2 SNTAGT. CDR3 DNA sequence: TGTGCCAGCAGCTTTACTAGCGGGAGGGGAGATACGCAGTATTTT. Translated, it gives CASSFTSGRGDTQYF.

This clone was detected once. The chain combines TRBV5-1 with TRBJ2-5, with TRBD2 identical over 12 bases. The germline V gene encodes CDR1 SGHRS and CDR2 YFSETQ. V was clipped by 0 bases and J by 3 bases; unmatched bases: 9. The CDR3 contains 18 residues. The CDR3 DNA follows: TGCGCCAGCAGCTTGGGACTAGCGGGGGAGGGACCCGAAGAGACCCAGTACTTC. This codes for CASSLGLAGEGPEETQYF.